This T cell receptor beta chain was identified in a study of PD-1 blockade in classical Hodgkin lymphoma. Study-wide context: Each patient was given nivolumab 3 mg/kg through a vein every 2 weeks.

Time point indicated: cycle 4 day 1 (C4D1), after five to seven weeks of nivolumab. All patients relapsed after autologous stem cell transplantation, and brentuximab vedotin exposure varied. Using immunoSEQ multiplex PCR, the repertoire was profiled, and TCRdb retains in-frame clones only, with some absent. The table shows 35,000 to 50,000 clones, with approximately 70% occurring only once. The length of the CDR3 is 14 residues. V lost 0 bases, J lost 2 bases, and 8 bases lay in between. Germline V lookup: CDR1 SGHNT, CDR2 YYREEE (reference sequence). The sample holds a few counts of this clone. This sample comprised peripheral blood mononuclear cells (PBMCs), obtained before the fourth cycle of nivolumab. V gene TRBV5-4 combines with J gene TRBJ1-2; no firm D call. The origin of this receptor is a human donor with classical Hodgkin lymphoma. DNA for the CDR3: TGTGCCAGCAGCTTGGGGGCAGGAAACTATGGCTACACCTTC. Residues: CASSLGAGNYGYTF.